A single sample is the source of the 25 T cell receptor beta chains below, sequenced in a study of T-cell memory formation after mild COVID-19. Via MiXCR, TCRdb re-called the 5' RACE reads, giving one row per CDR3 protein. The profile shows about 140,000 distinct CDR3 sequences, about 19% of them singletons. The sample taken for sequencing was PBMCs or a T cell subset sorted from them (not recorded which). These receptors originate from an adult woman who had mild COVID-19 (a few samples of this study predate the infection). Cell type and time point are not known.

For this clonotype: Just one base apart from a much larger clone, this may be a read error. This rearrangement joins TRBV7-2 to TRBJ2-7; D assignment may be TRBD1 or TRBD2 (5 bases each). CDR1 and CDR2 (germline): SGHTA, FQGNSA. The V gene lost 1 base and the J gene lost 9 bases, with 7 bases spanning the gap. The CDR3 has 11 amino acids. The DNA for the CDR3 is TGTGCCAGCAGCTTAGGTGGGGGGCAGTACTTC. It encodes CASSLGGGQYF.

The chain links TRBV12-3 or TRBV12-4 to TRBJ2-7, with 7 bases that match TRBD1. The trim removed 0 bases at V and 1 base at J, leaving 6 bases unmatched. CDR3 length: 16 residues. The CDR3 DNA follows: TGTGCCAGCAGTTTAGCGCAAACAGGGGCTTCCTACGAGCAGTACTTC. This sequence encodes CASSLAQTGASYEQYF.

The gene calls are TRBV11-2 and TRBJ2-1; TRBD1 is a possible D gene (5 bases). The CDR3 has 18 amino acids. CDR1 and CDR2 from the germline V gene are SGHAT and FQNNGV. Trimming took 1 base from V and 0 from J, leaving 16 bases between them. In DNA, the CDR3 is TGTGCCAGCAGCTTAGGCCCCGCCCTAGGGGTCTCCTACAATGAGCAGTTCTTC. Translation: CASSLGPALGVSYNEQFF.

The chain combines TRBV14 with TRBJ2-5, with 12 bases identical to TRBD2. The junction had 9 bases not matched to a gene; V was cut back by 4 bases and J by 0 bases. Germline CDR1 reads SGHDN; CDR2 reads FVKESK. This CDR3 contains 18 residues. DNA of the CDR3: TGTGCCAGCAGCCGTGAGTGGACTAGCGGGACTTACCAAGAGACCCAGTACTTC. Protein: CASSREWTSGTYQETQYF.

The rearrangement uses TRBV3-1 and TRBJ2-7; D is unclear. In germline, CDR1 is LGHDT, CDR2 YNNKEL (reference sequence). CDR3 size: 12 residues. V lost 0 bases to trimming and J lost 4 bases, with 4 bases between them. CDR3 amino acids: CASSQDPYEQYF. For the CDR3, the DNA is TGTGCCAGCAGCCAAGATCCATACGAGCAGTACTTC.

There are a few counts of this clonotype. V gene TRBV20-1 combines with J gene TRBJ2-3; D perhaps matches TRBD2 (6 bases). CDR1 is DFQATT and CDR2 is SNEGSKA in the germline V gene (reference sequence). The CDR3 contains 14 residues. Trimming left V 0 bases short and J 2 bases short, with 9 bases between. The CDR3 region is CSARDGGTTDTQYF. In DNA, the CDR3 is TGCAGTGCTAGAGACGGGGGTACCACAGATACGCAGTATTTT.

The chain joins TRBV30 to TRBJ2-2, with D perhaps matching TRBD1 (5 bases). CDR3 size: 14 residues. Between the trimmed V and J ends, which lost 3 bases and 3 bases, there was a span of 11 bases. Per germline, CDR1 GTSNPN and CDR2 SVGIG (reference sequence). The CDR3 DNA sequence: TGTGCCTGGAGACGAGGACAACACACCGGGGAGCTGTTTTTT. This encodes CAWRRGQHTGELFF.

The chain carries TRBV29-1 and TRBJ2-1; TRBD2 might be the D (6 bases). V shed 3 bases and J shed 7 bases, with 22 bases lying between them. CDR3 length: 16 amino acids. Germline CDR1 is SQVTM and CDR2 is ANQGSEA. The CDR3 DNA reads as TGCAGCGTTGATGCGTCCTGGAGGGGATCTTGGAATGAGCAGTTCTTC. Amino acid sequence: CSVDASWRGSWNEQFF.

This clonotype was recorded a few times. CDR3 coding DNA: TGCGCCAGCAGCTTGGTGCTACAAGAGACCCAGTACTTC. Residues: CASSLVLQETQYF. The rearrangement links TRBV5-1 to TRBJ2-5; D not resolved. This CDR3 contains 13 residues. Germline CDR1 SGHRS, CDR2 YFSETQ. The V gene lost 0 bases and the J gene lost 2 bases, with 5 bases spanning the gap.

This clonotype was detected only a few times. The chain is built from TRBV7-9 and TRBJ2-1; the D call may be TRBD1 or TRBD2 (5 bases each). Between the trimmed V and J ends, which lost 1 base and 6 bases, there was a span of 10 bases. The germline gives CDR1 SEHNR, CDR2 FQNEAQ (reference sequence). The CDR3 sequence is 14 residues long. CDR3 nucleotides: TGTGCCAGCAGCTTAGACGGGACCCGCAATGAGCAGTTCTTC. Amino acids: CASSLDGTRNEQFF.

The chain carries TRBV7-2 and TRBJ2-2, with 7 bases that match TRBD2. Per germline, CDR1 SGHTA and CDR2 FQGNSA. The length of the CDR3 is 16 residues. Trimming removed 3 bases from V and 5 bases from J; junction bases left unmatched: 9. The CDR3 coding sequence is TGTGCCAGCAGCTTGGGAAGTAGCGGGTTTACCGGGGAGCTGTTTTTT. Translating it yields CASSLGSSGFTGELFF. The full variable domain, in which reference TRBV7-2 and TRBJ2-2 provide the parts outside the CDR3, is GAGVSQSPSNKVTEKGKDVELRCDPISGHTALYWYRQSLGQGLEFLIYFQGNSAPDKSGLPSDRFSAERTGGSVSTLTIQRTQQEDSAVYLCASSLGSSGFTGELFFGEGSRLTVL.

The CDR3 nucleotides are TGTGCCAGCAGCCCACAGGGACCTGGGGCCAACGTCCTGACTTTC. Amino acid sequence: CASSPQGPGANVLTF. This chain links TRBV7-3 with TRBJ2-6; D is possibly TRBD1 (6 bases). This CDR3 spans 15 amino acids. V lost 5 bases and J 2 bases, leaving 10 bases between the germline ends. Germline V CDR1 and CDR2: SGHTA, FQGTGA.

This clonotype has only a few counts. CDR3 region: CASSPTGANEKLFF. The DNA of the CDR3 is TGTGCCAGCAGCCCGACAGGGGCTAATGAAAAACTGTTTTTT. The chain recombines TRBV7-9 with TRBJ1-4; 8 bases line up with TRBD1. Germline CDR1 reads SEHNR; CDR2 reads FQNEAQ (reference sequence). CDR3 length: 14 residues. The trim removed 5 bases at V and 3 bases at J, leaving 2 bases unmatched.

The chain uses TRBV19 and TRBJ2-3, with TRBD2 as a possible D gene (5 bases). The germline V gene has CDR1 LNHDA and CDR2 SQIVND (reference sequence). Trimming stripped 6 bases from V and 8 bases from J, with 12 bases between. The CDR3 has 12 amino acids. The chain's CDR3 is CASRTGEGTQYF. DNA for the CDR3: TGTGCCAGTAGGACCGGAGAGGGTACGCAGTATTTT. Full variable domain (outside the CDR3, taken from reference TRBV19 and TRBJ2-3): DGGITQSPKYLFRKEGQNVTLSCEQNLNHDAMYWYRQDPGQGLRLIYYSQIVNDFQKGDIAEGYSVSREKKESFPLTVTSAQKNPTAFYLCASRTGEGTQYFGPGTRLTVL.

This clonotype was counted ten times or more. The chain employs TRBV7-2 and TRBJ2-3; 8 nucleotides align to TRBD2. The V and J ends lost 5 bases and 6 bases, in that order; junction bases with no gene match: 7. The CDR3 covers 14 residues. Germline CDR1 and CDR2: SGHTA and FQGNSA. CDR3 in amino acids: CASSPGLALDTQYF. CDR3 bases: TGTGCCAGCAGCCCTGGACTAGCTCTCGATACGCAGTATTTT.

This clonotype was recorded a few times. This chain links TRBV12-3 or TRBV12-4 with TRBJ1-2, with D possibly TRBD1 on 6 matching bases. The CDR3 extends over 14 amino acids. Trimming pared 2 bases from V and 4 bases from J, leaving 11 bases between. This chain's CDR3 is CASSLQGIGYGYTF. The CDR3, as DNA: TGTGCCAGCAGTTTACAGGGGATCGGCTATGGCTACACCTTC.

This chain links TRBV5-1 with TRBJ2-3; D ambiguous. Germline CDR1 SGHRS, CDR2 YFSETQ. This CDR3 region has 15 residues. Trimming removed 3 bases from V and 0 bases from J, with 11 bases in between. The CDR3 DNA follows: TGCGCCAGCAGCTACGTAATGGTGAGCACAGATACGCAGTATTTT. Amino acids: CASSYVMVSTDTQYF.

Notes on this clonotype: Mismatch with germline at one junction end may stem from a read error. The gene calls are TRBV6-1 and TRBJ1-4; 8 nucleotides line up with TRBD1. The CDR3 runs 12 residues. Germline V gene sequence: CDR1 MNHNS, CDR2 SASEGT. The CDR3 bases are TGTGCCAGCAGTGAAACGGGGGGGACAGGCCACTTT. Translation: CASSETGGTGHF.

This clonotype was picked up a small number of times. V usage is TRBV5-1 and J usage is TRBJ2-7; 8 bases map to TRBD1. This CDR3 has 14 amino acids. Germline V gives CDR1 SGHRS, CDR2 YFSETQ. The ends lost 4 bases at V and 6 bases at J; junction bases unmatched: 9. The DNA for the CDR3 is TGCGCCAGCAGCCCCCTCCCACAGGGGGGCGAGCAGTACTTC. Translated, it gives CASSPLPQGGEQYF.

This chain joins TRBV20-1 and TRBJ2-5; TRBD2 agrees at 11 bases. Germline V gene sequence: CDR1 DFQATT, CDR2 SNEGSKA (reference sequence). The CDR3 covers 14 residues. The CDR3 is CRALGLAEQETQYF. CDR3 coding DNA: TGCAGGGCTCTGGGACTAGCGGAGCAAGAGACCCAGTACTTC.

CDR3 protein: CASRTFKSGQRDYNEQFF. The CDR3 DNA reads as TGTGCCAGCAGAACCTTTAAAAGCGGTCAGAGGGATTACAATGAGCAGTTCTTC. The chain couples TRBV6-2 or TRBV6-3 to TRBJ2-1, with a tentative D call TRBD2 (5 bases). The CDR3 extends over 18 amino acids. V lost 6 bases and J 4 bases, leaving 25 bases between the germline ends. The V gene's germline CDR1 is MNHEY and CDR2 SVGEGT.

A few counts support this clonotype. This sequence joins TRBV6-5 and TRBJ2-7; 9 bases line up with TRBD2. Germline-derived CDR1 and CDR2 are MNHEY and SVGAGI. The CDR3 loop spans 15 amino acids. Unmatched junction bases numbered 4, after V lost 2 bases and J lost 2 bases. Written as DNA, the CDR3 is TGTGCCAGCAGTTACGGGGCTAGCGGGGCCTACGAGCAGTACTTC. As protein: CASSYGASGAYEQYF.

The CDR3 sequence: CASSLAGGLGETQYF. The DNA of the CDR3 is TGTGCCAGCAGCTTAGCGGGCGGCCTCGGTGAGACCCAGTACTTC. The J gene is TRBJ2-5, the V gene TRBV7-9, with unresolved D. In germline, CDR1 is SEHNR, CDR2 FQNEAQ (reference sequence). V was shortened by 0 bases and J by 5 bases, with 13 bases between the two germline ends. The length of the CDR3 is 15 residues.

This clonotype was found a few times. V gene TRBV7-3 combines with J gene TRBJ2-7; maybe TRBD1 (6 bases). V was shortened by 5 bases and J by 3 bases, with 17 bases between the two germline ends. There are 15 residues in the CDR3. CDR1 and CDR2 from the germline V gene are SGHTA and FQGTGA. The CDR3 coding sequence is TGTGCCAGCAGCCCCCATGGGGACACCAACTACGAGCAGTACTTC. Residues: CASSPHGDTNYEQYF.

This chain connects TRBV6-5 to TRBJ1-2; TRBD1 matches at 7 bases. Germline V gene sequence: CDR1 MNHEY, CDR2 SVGAGI. V shed 6 bases, J shed 6 bases, and the junction held 7 bases outside the gene matches. The CDR3 consists of 13 residues. The CDR3 region is CASRAGGGDGYTF. The DNA for the CDR3 is TGTGCCAGCAGGGCAGGGGGTGGGGATGGCTACACCTTC.